Detailed here is one T cell receptor (beta chain). This specimen comes from a study of blood T cell repertoires in COVID-19. This CDR3 region has 19 residues. The germline gives CDR1 SNHLY, CDR2 FYNNEI. The V and J ends lost 1 base and 0 bases, in that order; junction bases with no gene match: 7. This table comes from immunoSEQ multiplex PCR, and its TCRdb copy is limited to in-frame clones, with some not included. The table shows around 260,000 clones, with approximately 91% occurring only once. The chain links TRBV2 to TRBJ2-6; 9 bases are a match to TRBD1. The sample taken for sequencing was peripheral blood. The receptor was isolated from a woman between 35 and 50 years old who had recovered from COVID-19. As DNA, the CDR3 is TGTGCCAGCAGTGAAGGTCCCGACAGGGGGTACTCTGGGGCCAACGTCCTGACTTTC. This codes for CASSEGPDRGYSGANVLTF.